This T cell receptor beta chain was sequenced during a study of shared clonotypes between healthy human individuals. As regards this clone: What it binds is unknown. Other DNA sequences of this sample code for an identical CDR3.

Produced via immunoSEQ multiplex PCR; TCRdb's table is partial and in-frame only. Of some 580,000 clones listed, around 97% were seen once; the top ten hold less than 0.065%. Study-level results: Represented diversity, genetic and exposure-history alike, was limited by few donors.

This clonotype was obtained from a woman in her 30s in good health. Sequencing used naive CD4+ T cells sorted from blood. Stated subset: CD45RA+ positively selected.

Written as DNA, the CDR3 is TGCGCCAGCAGCCAAGTCCTAGGGGTGGGTCAGCCCCAGCATTTT. This gives the protein CASSQVLGVGQPQHF. The chain has TRBV4-1 and TRBJ1-5; D perhaps matches TRBD1 (5 bases). The ends were cut back, 1 base at V and 6 bases at J, with 13 bases in the middle. Per the germline V gene, CDR1 is MGHRA and CDR2 is YSYEKL. The CDR3 is 15 residues long.